The rows below give T cell receptor beta chains drawn from one sample of a study of shared clonotypes between healthy human individuals. Here immunoSEQ multiplex PCR was the method, and the copy in TCRdb shows in-frame clones only, minus some. The table includes around 990,000 clones, 77% detected once. Sequencing was carried out using memory CD4+ T cells from PBMCs. These receptors came from a young man in good health. Some clones in this sample may be carry-over from other donors' samples. Each CDR3 is given with its conserved first and last residue. The D gene is left open where the match is weak. Some rows mark clone size as missing; the rest say once, few, many or name a class of expanded clone.

V gene: TRBV2
D gene: .
J gene: TRBJ2-1
clone size: .
CDR3 protein: CASKNRDSNNEQFF
CDR3 DNA: TGTGCCAGCAAGAATAGGGACTCCAACAATGAGCAGTTCTTC

V gene: TRBV6-4
D gene: TRBD2
J gene: TRBJ2-3
clone size: .
CDR3 protein: CASSAKRGLGDTQYF
CDR3 DNA: TGTGCCAGCAGTGCGAAGCGGGGGCTGGGAGATACGCAGTATTTT

V gene: TRBV6-1
D gene: .
J gene: TRBJ1-5
clone size: .
CDR3 protein: CASSVGAGQPQHF
CDR3 DNA: TGTGCCAGCAGTGTGGGGGCTGGGCAGCCCCAGCATTTT

V gene: TRBV27
D gene: TRBD2
J gene: TRBJ2-3
clone size: .
CDR3 protein: CASSSPALAGGLDTQYF
CDR3 DNA: TGTGCCAGCAGTTCCCCCGCGCTAGCGGGAGGTTTGGATACGCAGTATTTT

V gene: TRBV30
D gene: .
J gene: TRBJ1-1
clone size: many
CDR3 protein: CAWNPGDTEAFF
CDR3 DNA: TGTGCCTGGAACCCTGGGGACACTGAAGCTTTCTTT

V gene: TRBV5-4
D gene: .
J gene: TRBJ2-7
clone size: .
CDR3 protein: CASSYWDGRSEYF
CDR3 DNA: TGTGCCAGCAGCTATTGGGACGGTAGGTCGGAGTACTTC

V gene: TRBV6-6
D gene: .
J gene: TRBJ1-1
clone size: .
CDR3 protein: CASSATGNTEAFF
CDR3 DNA: TGTGCCAGCAGTGCGACAGGCAACACTGAAGCTTTCTTT

V gene: TRBV18
D gene: TRBD1
J gene: TRBJ2-5
clone size: .
CDR3 protein: CASSPGDSSQETQYF
CDR3 DNA: TGTGCCAGCTCGCCAGGGGACAGTTCTCAAGAGACCCAGTACTTC

V gene: TRBV5-1
D gene: TRBD1
J gene: TRBJ2-2
clone size: .
CDR3 protein: CASRSGTGGTGELFF
CDR3 DNA: TGCGCCAGCCGATCCGGGACAGGCGGGACCGGGGAGCTGTTTTTT

V gene: TRBV6-1
D gene: TRBD1
J gene: TRBJ2-1
clone size: .
CDR3 protein: CASSENPGQGFNEQFF
CDR3 DNA: TGTGCCAGCAGTGAAAACCCGGGACAGGGGTTCAATGAGCAGTTCTTC

V gene: TRBV4-2
D gene: .
J gene: TRBJ2-7
clone size: once
CDR3 protein: CASSQGSANYEQYF
CDR3 DNA: TGTGCCAGCAGCCAAGGTAGCGCCAATTACGAGCAGTACTTC

V gene: TRBV5-4
D gene: TRBD2
J gene: TRBJ2-3
clone size: .
CDR3 protein: CASSLNQGGRVDTQYF
CDR3 DNA: TGTGCCAGCAGCTTGAACCAGGGAGGGCGGGTGGATACGCAGTATTTT

V gene: TRBV6-4
D gene: .
J gene: TRBJ2-2
clone size: .
CDR3 protein: CASSALPGNDGELFF
CDR3 DNA: TGTGCCAGCAGCGCACTCCCAGGGAATGACGGGGAGCTGTTTTTT

V gene: TRBV11-3
D gene: .
J gene: TRBJ2-5
clone size: .
CDR3 protein: CASTYGQGGGKTQYF
CDR3 DNA: TGTGCCAGCACCTATGGCCAGGGAGGGGGCAAGACCCAGTACTTC

V gene: TRBV5-5
D gene: TRBD1
J gene: TRBJ1-2
clone size: .
CDR3 protein: CASSPRDRLNYGYTF
CDR3 DNA: TGTGCCAGCAGCCCCAGGGACAGGCTAAACTATGGCTACACCTTC

V gene: TRBV11-1
D gene: TRBD2
J gene: TRBJ2-5
clone size: .
CDR3 protein: CASSLGGLAKETQYF
CDR3 DNA: TGTGCCAGCAGCTTAGGGGGACTAGCAAAAGAGACCCAGTACTTC

V gene: TRBV6-6
D gene: TRBD1
J gene: TRBJ2-7
clone size: once
CDR3 protein: CASSYSVPDRGYEQYF
CDR3 DNA: TGTGCCAGCAGTTACTCGGTCCCGGACAGGGGGTACGAGCAGTACTTC

V gene: TRBV5-5
D gene: .
J gene: TRBJ1-2
clone size: .
CDR3 protein: CASSLDRGDGYTF
CDR3 DNA: TGTGCCAGCAGTCTCGACAGAGGGGATGGCTACACCTTC

V gene: TRBV30
D gene: .
J gene: TRBJ1-1
clone size: .
CDR3 protein: CAWKWAMNTEAFF
CDR3 DNA: TGTGCCTGGAAGTGGGCGATGAACACTGAAGCTTTCTTT

V gene: TRBV5-1
D gene: .
J gene: TRBJ2-1
clone size: once
CDR3 protein: CASSKGTPNEQFF
CDR3 DNA: TGCGCCAGCAGCAAAGGGACTCCCAATGAGCAGTTCTTC

V gene: TRBV11-3
D gene: TRBD2
J gene: TRBJ2-5
clone size: .
CDR3 protein: CASSLGQREGVKTQYF
CDR3 DNA: TGTGCCAGCAGCCTCGGTCAGCGGGAGGGGGTAAAGACCCAGTACTTC

V gene: TRBV27
D gene: .
J gene: TRBJ2-7
clone size: .
CDR3 protein: CASSKQTGNGPREQYF
CDR3 DNA: TGTGCCAGCAGCAAACAAACAGGGAATGGACCGCGGGAGCAGTACTTC

V gene: TRBV14
D gene: TRBD1
J gene: TRBJ2-4
clone size: .
CDR3 protein: CASSHYHGDRDYIQYF
CDR3 DNA: TGTGCCAGCAGCCACTATCACGGGGACAGGGACTACATTCAGTACTTC

V gene: TRBV29-1
D gene: TRBD2
J gene: TRBJ2-1
clone size: .
CDR3 protein: CSARSGGDYNEQFF
CDR3 DNA: TGCAGCGCTCGTAGCGGGGGGGACTACAATGAGCAGTTCTTC

V gene: TRBV4-2
D gene: .
J gene: TRBJ2-2
clone size: .
CDR3 protein: CASSHPTMNTGELFF
CDR3 DNA: TGTGCCAGCAGCCACCCAACGATGAACACCGGGGAGCTGTTTTTT

V gene: TRBV29-1
D gene: .
J gene: TRBJ1-1
clone size: few
CDR3 protein: CSVAVFMNTEAFF
CDR3 DNA: TGCAGCGTGGCAGTATTTATGAACACTGAAGCTTTCTTT

V gene: TRBV5-4
D gene: .
J gene: TRBJ1-4
clone size: .
CDR3 protein: CASSSQRGGEGKLFF
CDR3 DNA: TGTGCCAGCAGCTCTCAGAGGGGGGGTGAAGGAAAACTGTTTTTT

V gene: TRBV19
D gene: TRBD1
J gene: TRBJ2-5
clone size: .
CDR3 protein: CASRGQGQETQYF
CDR3 DNA: TGTGCCAGTAGGGGACAGGGACAAGAGACCCAGTACTTC

V gene: TRBV7-2
D gene: TRBD1
J gene: TRBJ2-7
clone size: .
CDR3 protein: CASSSPGQLHEQYF
CDR3 DNA: TGTGCCAGCAGCTCACCGGGACAGCTCCACGAGCAGTACTTC

V gene: TRBV5-1
D gene: .
J gene: TRBJ1-3
clone size: few
CDR3 protein: CASSLEAGAGNTIYF
CDR3 DNA: TGCGCCAGCAGCTTGGAGGCAGGGGCTGGAAACACCATATATTTT

V gene: TRBV2
D gene: .
J gene: TRBJ2-2
clone size: .
CDR3 protein: CASRKMPTNTGELFF
CDR3 DNA: TGTGCCAGCAGGAAAATGCCCACGAACACCGGGGAGCTGTTTTTT

V gene: TRBV2
D gene: .
J gene: TRBJ2-7
clone size: .
CDR3 protein: CASSPLALTYEQYF
CDR3 DNA: TGTGCCAGCAGCCCCCTAGCGCTTACCTACGAGCAGTACTTC

V gene: TRBV28
D gene: .
J gene: TRBJ1-3
clone size: .
CDR3 protein: CASSSPAFGGNTIYF
CDR3 DNA: TGTGCCAGCAGCAGCCCCGCATTTGGTGGAAACACCATATATTTT

V gene: TRBV7-3
D gene: TRBD1
J gene: TRBJ1-5
clone size: .
CDR3 protein: CASSQGGDRYSNQPQHF
CDR3 DNA: TGTGCCAGCAGCCAAGGGGGCGACAGGTATAGCAATCAGCCCCAGCATTTT

V gene: TRBV5-1
D gene: .
J gene: TRBJ1-2
clone size: .
CDR3 protein: CASSPDGNFYGYTF
CDR3 DNA: TGCGCCAGCAGCCCGGACGGAAATTTCTATGGCTACACCTTC

V gene: TRBV28
D gene: .
J gene: TRBJ1-2
clone size: few
CDR3 protein: CASSPGDGDYGYTF
CDR3 DNA: TGTGCCAGCAGTCCCGGGGATGGGGACTATGGCTACACCTTC

V gene: TRBV7-8
D gene: .
J gene: TRBJ1-1
clone size: .
CDR3 protein: CASSPEDILMNTEAFF
CDR3 DNA: TGTGCCAGCAGCCCAGAGGACATACTAATGAACACTGAAGCTTTCTTT

V gene: TRBV28
D gene: .
J gene: TRBJ1-3
clone size: .
CDR3 protein: CASRFSRAGNTIYF
CDR3 DNA: TGTGCCAGCAGGTTCTCCAGGGCCGGAAACACCATATATTTT

V gene: TRBV5-1
D gene: .
J gene: TRBJ1-5
clone size: .
CDR3 protein: CASSIFRGQPQHF
CDR3 DNA: TGCGCCAGCAGTATATTCCGGGGCCAGCCCCAGCATTTT

V gene: TRBV28
D gene: .
J gene: TRBJ2-7
clone size: once
CDR3 protein: CASSFGRETYEQYF
CDR3 DNA: TGTGCCAGCAGTTTCGGGCGGGAAACCTACGAGCAGTACTTC

V gene: TRBV5-1
D gene: TRBD1
J gene: TRBJ2-7
clone size: .
CDR3 protein: CASSTGTGIYEQYF
CDR3 DNA: TGCGCCAGCAGCACCGGGACAGGTATCTACGAGCAGTACTTC

V gene: TRBV5-4
D gene: .
J gene: TRBJ2-7
clone size: .
CDR3 protein: CASSTTKGGAGVSEQYF
CDR3 DNA: TGTGCCAGCAGCACCACAAAAGGGGGCGCGGGAGTTTCCGAGCAGTACTTC

V gene: TRBV5-1
D gene: TRBD2
J gene: TRBJ2-1
clone size: .
CDR3 protein: CASSLVPSGRAYNEQFF
CDR3 DNA: TGCGCCAGCAGCTTGGTTCCGAGCGGGAGGGCCTACAATGAGCAGTTCTTC

V gene: TRBV20-1
D gene: .
J gene: TRBJ1-2
clone size: .
CDR3 protein: CRPPGIGGAF
CDR3 DNA: TGCAGGCCTCCGGGGATCGGTGGGGCCTTC

V gene: TRBV7-8
D gene: .
J gene: TRBJ1-4
clone size: .
CDR3 protein: CASSSNPSTNEKLFF
CDR3 DNA: TGTGCCAGCAGCTCCAACCCCTCGACTAATGAAAAACTGTTTTTT

V gene: TRBV6-7
D gene: TRBD1
J gene: TRBJ1-2
clone size: few
CDR3 protein: CASSYSSPSCGFNRGIYGYTF
CDR3 DNA: TGTGCCAGCAGTTACTCGAGCCCCTCCTGCGGTTTTAACAGGGGGATCTATGGCTACACCTTC

V gene: TRBV9
D gene: TRBD2
J gene: TRBJ2-1
clone size: once
CDR3 protein: CASSRGSIKTSGRSGSLYNEQFF
CDR3 DNA: TGTGCCAGCAGCCGAGGTTCGATAAAGACTAGCGGGAGGTCCGGGTCTCTCTACAATGAGCAGTTCTTC

V gene: TRBV29-1
D gene: .
J gene: TRBJ2-1
clone size: .
CDR3 protein: CSVEKQTRNNEQFF
CDR3 DNA: TGCAGCGTTGAAAAGCAAACCCGAAACAATGAGCAGTTCTTC

V gene: TRBV6-6
D gene: .
J gene: TRBJ1-1
clone size: .
CDR3 protein: CASSPKENTEAFF
CDR3 DNA: TGTGCCAGCAGTCCCAAGGAGAACACTGAAGCTTTCTTT

V gene: TRBV11-3
D gene: .
J gene: TRBJ2-1
clone size: .
CDR3 protein: CASSLGGAGNNEQFF
CDR3 DNA: TGTGCCAGCAGCTTAGGGGGAGCCGGCAACAATGAGCAGTTCTTC

V gene: TRBV4-3
D gene: TRBD2
J gene: TRBJ2-2
clone size: .
CDR3 protein: CASSQWKGRDTGELFF
CDR3 DNA: TGCGCCAGCAGCCAATGGAAAGGGAGGGACACCGGGGAGCTGTTTTTT

V gene: TRBV30
D gene: .
J gene: TRBJ2-2
clone size: .
CDR3 protein: CAWSVKDRNTGELFF
CDR3 DNA: TGTGCCTGGAGTGTAAAGGACAGAAACACCGGGGAGCTGTTTTTT

V gene: TRBV27
D gene: TRBD2
J gene: TRBJ2-3
clone size: .
CDR3 protein: CASSFHQGGSDTQYF
CDR3 DNA: TGTGCCAGCAGTTTCCACCAGGGAGGGTCAGATACGCAGTATTTT

V gene: TRBV19
D gene: .
J gene: TRBJ2-1
clone size: .
CDR3 protein: CASHRAGAPYNEQFF
CDR3 DNA: TGTGCCAGTCACAGGGCGGGAGCCCCCTACAATGAGCAGTTCTTC